The entry below gives a single T cell receptor beta chain sequence along with its context. The data derive from a study of T cell changes during pregnancy in multiple sclerosis. Germline V gene lookup returns CDR1 ENHRY and CDR2 SYGVKD. The CDR3 has 17 amino acids. V was trimmed by 2 bases and J by 8 bases, leaving 24 bases between them. Repertoires were generated with immunoSEQ multiplex PCR, while TCRdb's copy carries only in-frame clones and drops some. The top ten clones hold 0.55% to 0.75% of a sample with approximately 43,000 clones, approximately 81% of them seen once. The sequences come from CD4+ T cells from peripheral blood mononuclear cells, collected before pregnancy. This TCR was sampled from a female donor with multiple sclerosis, enrolled in a pregnancy study. This sequence joins TRBV10-3 and TRBJ1-2; D is unclear. CDR3 coding DNA: TGTGCCATCAGTGAGCCGACCCAAGAGGTGAGGGTCTTAGGCTACACCTTC. Encoded protein: CAISEPTQEVRVLGYTF.